This T cell receptor (beta chain) appears in the sequencing data of a study of control samples from healthy donors and cancer patients. The protocol was immunoSEQ multiplex PCR, while the TCRdb copy is restricted to in-frame clones and leaves out a portion. Here the sample spans 80,000 or so clones, roughly 91% being singletons. This CDR3 is 16 amino acids long. The V and J ends lost 5 bases and 0 bases respectively, with 14 bases between them. The germline V gene has CDR1 KGHDR and CDR2 SFDVKD. The chain couples TRBV24-1 to TRBJ2-3; D call uncertain. The sequence derives from a man aged 50 or older in good health. The sequenced material came from blood. CDR3 in DNA: TGTGCCACCAGTGTACCGGCCGCCGCTAGCACAGATACGCAGTATTTT. This encodes CATSVPAAASTDTQYF.